This T cell receptor beta chain was recovered during a study of blood T cells in healthy people across ages. As for the study in general: Researchers report that template switching captured about one barcoded beta molecule per two T cells.

Germline V gives CDR1 DFQATT, CDR2 SNEGSKA (reference sequence). This CDR3 contains 13 residues. For this clonotype: Antigen unknown. It may be a read error: a sequence one base away is much more abundant.

Findings and limits, study-wide: More naive CD4+ cells and higher diversity marked long-lived donors relative to aged donors.

A sample-barcoded 5' primer and a J-beta primer mix were used in a second PCR of about 7 to 11 cycles. Every molecule of cDNA carried a tag from a template-switch adaptor with 12 random nucleotides. One entry per CDR3 protein, called by TCRdb with MiXCR from the 5' RACE reads. Here the sample spans 1,100,000 or so distinct CDR3 sequences, around 45% being singletons. This sequence was found in a woman aged 55-70 years in good health. J is TRBJ2-1 and V is TRBV20-1; TRBD2 matches at 11 bases. The last part of the DNA fits TRBJ2-7 better; the J call may be wrong. Specimen: blood. CDR3 loop: CSAILAGVSEQYF. The CDR3 region has the DNA TGCAGTGCCATACTAGCGGGAGTTAGTGAGCAGTACTTC.